The clone carrying this TCR beta chain was detected many times. Researchers attached unique molecular identifiers to individual cDNA molecules. TCRdb redid the calling of the 5' RACE reads with MiXCR, one entry per CDR3 protein. The repertoire holds approximately 97,000 distinct CDR3 sequences, with 9.5% to 12% as singletons. This entry is derived from a study of early T cells in non-severe SARS-CoV-2 infection. The CDR3 runs to 15 residues. After removal of 5 bases from V and 0 bases from J, the junction contained 6 bases not matched to a gene. The chain employs TRBV12-3 or TRBV12-4 and TRBJ2-5; TRBD2 matches 7 bases. The input for sequencing was whole blood, taken at baseline. This clonotype was obtained from an adult who was a healthcare worker with PCR-confirmed SARS-CoV-2 infection or an uninfected control (not recorded which). CDR3: CASSREDGYQETQYF. As DNA, the CDR3 is TGTGCCAGCAGTCGGGAGGACGGTTACCAAGAGACCCAGTACTTC.